This T cell receptor (beta chain) was sequenced during a study of read filtering for tumor transcriptome and immune sequencing. Study background: By R-ISS, stages I, II and III held approximately 8, 17 and 7 patients. TCR-mapped reads were about 4.05 to 11 million with IR-seq versus about 85 to 1273 with RNA-seq.

As to this clonotype: At one end, the junction sequence differs from germline, possibly due to a read error.

Molecular barcoded adaptors covering alpha/delta and beta/gamma chains were used on 400 ng RNA. Each CDR3 protein gets one entry after TCRdb re-called the reads with MiXCR. Of 30,000 to 35,000 distinct CDR3 sequences listed, around a sixth are singletons. The sample taken for sequencing was a population of CD138-negative cells sorted from bone marrow. The source is a donor aged 40 or over with multiple myeloma.

The DNA of the CDR3 is TGTGCCAGCAGTGTGGGACAGCAACTGGACACTGAAGCTTTCTTC. It specifies CASSVGQQLDTEAFF. The rearrangement uses TRBV25-1 and TRBJ1-1; 7 bases agree with TRBD1. The CDR3 contains 15 residues. Looked up from germline, CDR1 is MGHDK and CDR2 is SYGVNS. Using reference TRBV25-1 and TRBJ1-1 for the parts outside the CDR3, the full variable domain is EADIYQTPRYLVIGTGKKITLECSQTMGHDKMYWYQQDPGMELHLIHYSYGVNSTEKGDLSSESTVSRIRTEHFPLTLESARPSHTSQYLCASSVGQQLDTEAFFGQGTRLTVV.